Here is one TCR beta chain with its context. Its antigen is not known. V was clipped by 5 bases and J by 7 bases; unmatched bases: 15. The CDR3 runs to 19 residues. Looked up from germline, CDR1 is SGHDN and CDR2 is FVKESK. The data stem from a study of T cell responses to AZD1222 COVID-19 vaccine. Study results and limitations: Baseline serostatus was positive in only a handful of AZD1222 recipients. The span of vaccine-associated CD4 TCRs extended across spike, with dominance at 160-218 and 743-854. It should be noted that donors were predominantly white British and more often female, and clonal diversity was possibly underestimated.

The table came from immunoSEQ multiplex PCR; TCRdb's copy has only in-frame clones and leaves some out. The data contain about 160,000 clones, around 93% of them singletons. The chain links TRBV14 to TRBJ2-1, with 15 bases lining up with TRBD2. This specimen was peripheral blood, taken 28 days after the second AZD1222 dose. The sequence derives from an adult who received the AZD1222 COVID-19 vaccine. The chain's CDR3 is CASSAPGLAGGALLNEQFF. As DNA, the CDR3 is TGTGCCAGCAGCGCCCCGGGACTAGCGGGAGGCGCGCTTTTGAATGAGCAGTTCTTC.